The rows below give T cell receptor beta chains drawn from one sample of a study of tumor-infiltrating lymphocytes in glioblastoma multiforme. MiXCR, applied by TCRdb to the multiplex PCR reads, yields one record per CDR3 protein. The table lists 7,000 to 9,500 distinct CDR3 sequences, around two thirds of them singletons. The sequencing input was brain tumor tissue. The receptors stem from a male donor with glioblastoma. Both conserved end residues are part of each CDR3. Fields, in order: V gene, CDR3 length, CDR3 protein.

v_call: TRBV6-1; cdr3_length: 13; cdr3_aa: CASSEIGDLGYTF
v_call: TRBV11-2; cdr3_length: 15; cdr3_aa: CVCSFSGTSKGTQYF
v_call: TRBV29-1; cdr3_length: 13; cdr3_aa: CSVRATNTGKLFF
v_call: TRBV5-6; cdr3_length: 12; cdr3_aa: CASSLGAQPQHF
v_call: TRBV20-1; cdr3_length: 13; cdr3_aa: CSAVFKGNQPQHF
v_call: TRBV20-1; cdr3_length: 20; cdr3_aa: CSPSRPGLAGGPSGTDTQYF
v_call: TRBV7-9; cdr3_length: 13; cdr3_aa: CASTLGDKYGYTF
v_call: TRBV6-1; cdr3_length: 14; cdr3_aa: CASSDLQKNTEAFF
v_call: TRBV11-2; cdr3_length: 14; cdr3_aa: CASSLGLDPGELFF
v_call: TRBV11-2; cdr3_length: 20; cdr3_aa: CASTTSSGKGLAVNTRELFF
v_call: TRBV11-1; cdr3_length: 17; cdr3_aa: CASSFDGGTIRNTEACF
v_call: TRBV6-1; cdr3_length: 13; cdr3_aa: CASGGRRNTEAFF
v_call: TRBV11-3; cdr3_length: 13; cdr3_aa: CASSLRSTDTQYF
v_call: TRBV4-3; cdr3_length: 14; cdr3_aa: CASSQTTVGETQYF
v_call: TRBV7-9; cdr3_length: 17; cdr3_aa: CASSSFDGGASWNEQFF
v_call: TRBV29-1; cdr3_length: 13; cdr3_aa: CSADRGNTGGLFF
v_call: TRBV20-1; cdr3_length: 11; cdr3_aa: CSAPLVGSQHF
v_call: TRBV11-3; cdr3_length: 15; cdr3_aa: CASSLVAGGASEQFF
v_call: TRBV29-1; cdr3_length: 13; cdr3_aa: CSVVGQGGTEAFF
v_call: TRBV20-1; cdr3_length: 15; cdr3_aa: CSASSLGTGREERYF
v_call: TRBV11-3; cdr3_length: 14; cdr3_aa: CASSLGLATDTQYF
v_call: TRBV4-1; cdr3_length: 13; cdr3_aa: CASSQDLNYEQYF
v_call: TRBV4-3; cdr3_length: 13; cdr3_aa: CASSQGKGTEQYF
v_call: TRBV20-1; cdr3_length: 14; cdr3_aa: CSATPGSISYEQYF
v_call: TRBV11-2; cdr3_length: 20; cdr3_aa: CASTPSFGRGLAVNTRELFF
v_call: TRBV10-3; cdr3_length: 13; cdr3_aa: CAISDQGNTEAFF
v_call: TRBV11-2; cdr3_length: 13; cdr3_aa: CASSLDHWNGQFF
v_call: TRBV4-2; cdr3_length: 13; cdr3_aa: CASSNRDTDTQYF
v_call: TRBV11-2; cdr3_length: 18; cdr3_aa: CASSFPGLAGGPVGTQYF
v_call: TRBV29-1; cdr3_length: 14; cdr3_aa: CSVGTGTGVDEQYF